What follows is one T cell receptor (beta chain) and its context. V shed 2 bases and J shed 3 bases, with 7 bases lying between them. The CDR3 has 13 residues. CDR1 and CDR2 from the germline V gene are SGHDN and FVKESK. This sample stems from a study of cytomegalovirus exposure and HLA in healthy donors. Study at large: Out of 150 million to 200 million T cells, an earlier analysis found 117 million unique TCR beta sequences in total.

PCR primers comprised 60 Vbeta and 13 Jbeta primers. Assay: immunoSEQ multiplex PCR; the TCRdb copy retains only in-frame clones and omits some. The sample has 70,000 to 100,000 clones, and its top ten clones hold about 5.5%. This clonotype was sampled from a girl aged 5 to 17 in good health and CMV-seropositive. The sequenced material came from PBMCs. The J gene is TRBJ1-1, the V gene TRBV14; D remains unclear. The CDR3 sequence: CASSQFTDTEAFF. CDR3 nucleotide sequence: TGTGCCAGCAGCCAATTTACGGACACTGAAGCTTTCTTT. The full variable domain, with the rest looked up from reference TRBV14 and TRBJ1-1, is EAGVTQFPSHSVIEKGQTVTLRCDPISGHDNLYWYRRVMGKEIKFLLHFVKESKQDESGMPNNRFLAERTGGTYSTLKVQPAELEDSGVYFCASSQFTDTEAFFGQGTRLTVV.